Listed below are T cell receptor beta chains from one sample, sequenced in a study of blood T cell repertoires in COVID-19. Here immunoSEQ multiplex PCR was the method, and the copy in TCRdb shows in-frame clones only, minus some. The sample carries about 400,000 clones, around nine tenths recorded once. The source material was PBMCs or T cells enriched from blood (not recorded which). The receptors derive from a woman under 30 with acute COVID-19. CDR3s include the opening cysteine and the closing phenylalanine or tryptophan. The D gene is left open where the match is weak. Size tells how often a clone was seen (once, few, many) or the class of an expanded clone, and some rows leave it out.

j_gene | d_gene | abundance | v_gene | CDR3nt | CDR3aa
TRBJ2-7 | TRBD2 | . | TRBV10-1 | TGCGCCAGCAGTGAGATGGCTAGCGGGTCCTTCGAGCAGTACTTC | CASSEMASGSFEQYF
TRBJ2-5 | . | . | TRBV12-3/TRBV12-4 | TGTGCCAGCAGTAAGGGGGAAGAGACCCAGTACTTC | CASSKGEETQYF
TRBJ2-1 | . | . | TRBV7-9 | TGTGCCAGCAGCGCCCAGGTCAATGAGCAGTTCTTC | CASSAQVNEQFF
TRBJ2-7 | TRBD1 | . | TRBV4-3 | TGCGCCAGCAGCCCACAAACAGGGGGCTACTACGAGCAGTACTTC | CASSPQTGGYYEQYF
TRBJ2-1 | TRBD2 | once | TRBV27 | TGTGCCAGCAGAAAAGCGGGGGGACTCTACAATGAGCAGTTCTTC | CASRKAGGLYNEQFF
TRBJ2-1 | . | . | TRBV7-2 | TGTGCCAGCAGCTTAGAGACTAGGCAGTTCTTC | CASSLETRQFF
TRBJ2-7 | TRBD1 | . | TRBV18 | TGTGCCAGCTCCAATGACAGGGACGAGCAGTACTTC | CASSNDRDEQYF
TRBJ2-3 | . | . | TRBV19 | TGTGCCAGTAGAAGGGGAAGCACAGATACGCAGTATTTT | CASRRGSTDTQYF
TRBJ2-5 | . | . | TRBV6-2/TRBV6-3 | TGTGCCAGCAGTTACTCGATGAGACATCAAGAGACCCAGTACTTC | CASSYSMRHQETQYF
TRBJ2-7 | . | . | TRBV12-5 | TGTGCTAGTGGTTTGCCCAAACAAGGGGGCTACGAGCAGTACTTC | CASGLPKQGGYEQYF
TRBJ2-1 | . | . | TRBV11-2 | TGTGCCAGCAGCTTAGTCATCGCAGGGTTAGTCAATGAGCAGTTCTTC | CASSLVIAGLVNEQFF
TRBJ1-1 | . | few | TRBV4-2 | TGTGCCAGCAGCCAAGCAACACACACTGAAGCTTTCTTT | CASSQATHTEAFF
TRBJ2-3 | TRBD2 | . | TRBV27 | TGTGCCAGGAACCCGGGACTAGCGGGATGCGGGACAGATACGCAGTATTTT | CARNPGLAGCGTDTQYF
TRBJ1-5 | . | . | TRBV29-1 | TGCAGCGCCAGCCAGGGAAATCAGCCCCAGCATTTT | CSASQGNQPQHF
TRBJ2-1 | TRBD1 | . | TRBV18 | TGTGCCAGCTCCCAAACGGGACAGGGGGGCTATGAGCAGTTCTTC | CASSQTGQGGYEQFF
TRBJ1-1 | . | once | TRBV30 | TGTGCCTGGAGCCCCCGCGGGGGCAAAGCTTTCTTT | CAWSPRGGKAFF
TRBJ2-7 | TRBD2 | . | TRBV14 | TGTGCCAGCAGCCAAGCGGAGGGACTACATTTCTACGAGCAGTACTTC | CASSQAEGLHFYEQYF
TRBJ2-7 | . | . | TRBV18 | TGTGCCAGCTCACCTGTTGAGGATTCTTCCTACGAGCAGTACTTC | CASSPVEDSSYEQYF
TRBJ2-7 | . | . | TRBV7-9 | TGTGCCAGCAGCTTAGTGTTGGCAGCCTACGAGCAGTACTTC | CASSLVLAAYEQYF
TRBJ2-7 | TRBD2 | . | TRBV30 | TGTGCCTGGAGTGCAACTGATGGACTAGCGGGAGGGCCCCACGAGCAGTACTTC | CAWSATDGLAGGPHEQYF
TRBJ1-2 | . | once | TRBV7-9 | TGTGCCAGCAGCCCCGATTTGGAGGCTGGCTACACCTTC | CASSPDLEAGYTF
TRBJ2-1 | TRBD2 | . | TRBV5-1 | TGCGCCAGCAGCTTGACCGGGACTAGCTCCTACAATGAGCAGTTCTTC | CASSLTGTSSYNEQFF
TRBJ1-5 | TRBD1 | . | TRBV5-1 | TGCGCCAGCAGCTACTCGACAGGGGGGAATCAGCCCCAGCATTTT | CASSYSTGGNQPQHF
TRBJ2-6 | . | . | TRBV25-1 | TGTGCCAGCAGTCGGTCTGGGGCCAACGTCCTGACTTTC | CASSRSGANVLTF
TRBJ1-1 | TRBD1 | . | TRBV28 | TGTGCCAGCAGTAACACAGGGGGCCACACTGAAGCTTTCTTT | CASSNTGGHTEAFF
TRBJ2-2 | . | . | TRBV29-1 | TGCAGCGTGGGGGGACTGCCTTACTTTAACACCGGGGAGCTGTTTTTT | CSVGGLPYFNTGELFF
TRBJ1-5 | . | once | TRBV19 | TGTGCCAGTAGTATCGAGGCATATAGCAATCAGCCCCAGCATTTT | CASSIEAYSNQPQHF
TRBJ1-2 | . | once | TRBV7-3 | TGTGCCAGCAGCCTGGACAGACTTCGGGGCTACACCTTC | CASSLDRLRGYTF
TRBJ2-2 | . | . | TRBV11-3 | TGTGCCAGCAGCTTAGGGGGGCGAACGAACACCGGGGAGCTGTTTTTT | CASSLGGRTNTGELFF
TRBJ2-1 | TRBD2 | . | TRBV4-1 | TGCGCCAGCAGCCAAGATCAAACCAGCGGGGGATCGAGCTCCTACAATGAGCAGTTCTTC | CASSQDQTSGGSSSYNEQFF
TRBJ2-5 | . | . | TRBV2 | TGTGCCAGCATCGGGGGAGCACAAGAGACCCAGTACTTC | CASIGGAQETQYF
TRBJ2-7 | TRBD1 | . | TRBV28 | TGTGCCACTTCCCGGGACAGCGTCTACGAGCAGTACTTC | CATSRDSVYEQYF
TRBJ2-1 | TRBD2 | . | TRBV29-1 | TGCAGCGTTGAAGATTATAAAGCGGGATTCAATGAGCAGTTCTTC | CSVEDYKAGFNEQFF
TRBJ1-5 | TRBD1 | . | TRBV19 | TGTGCCAGTACTCCCCCTCCGGGACAGGGATTTGGCAATCAGCCCCAGCATTTT | CASTPPPGQGFGNQPQHF
TRBJ1-3 | . | few | TRBV5-8 | TGTGCCAGCAGCTTGGGGGGACAAGCTGGAAACACCATATATTTT | CASSLGGQAGNTIYF
TRBJ2-3 | . | . | TRBV6-5 | TGTGCCAGCAGTTACGACCAGGGAAGTACAAATACGCAGTATTTT | CASSYDQGSTNTQYF
TRBJ2-1 | . | . | TRBV7-2 | TGTGCCAGCAGCTTAGCTAGCGCGGTTTCCTACAATGAGCAGTTCTTC | CASSLASAVSYNEQFF
TRBJ2-4 | TRBD1 | . | TRBV27 | TGTGCCAGCAGTTTCAGGGGGCCGGGAAACATTCAGTACTTC | CASSFRGPGNIQYF
TRBJ2-5 | . | . | TRBV6-5 | TGTGCCAGCAACCGCGCCATCGGGGAGACCCAGTACTTC | CASNRAIGETQYF
TRBJ1-2 | . | once | TRBV6-5 | TGTGCCAGCAGTTTCAAGGGACTCGGGGGCTACACCTTC | CASSFKGLGGYTF
TRBJ2-4 | TRBD1 | . | TRBV11-3 | TGTGCCAGCAGCAGAGGGGGGACAGGGAAAAACATTCAGTACTTC | CASSRGGTGKNIQYF
TRBJ1-4 | . | . | TRBV4-3 | TGCGCCAGCAGCCAAGATACACAGGGAAGCCCAAAACTGTTTTTT | CASSQDTQGSPKLFF
TRBJ1-3 | . | . | TRBV7-9 | TGTGCCAGCAGCTTAGGCGGAAGCACTGGAAACACCATATATTTT | CASSLGGSTGNTIYF
TRBJ1-5 | TRBD1 | . | TRBV30 | TGTGCCTGGAGTAATGGGCAGGGGGTAGGTCAGCCCCAGCATTTT | CAWSNGQGVGQPQHF
TRBJ2-1 | . | . | TRBV7-2 | TGTGCCAGCAGCTCAGCGCTACACAATGAGCAGTTCTTC | CASSSALHNEQFF
TRBJ2-1 | . | . | TRBV6-2/TRBV6-3 | TGTGCCAGCAGTTCGGACTATTTATACAATGAGCAGTTCTTC | CASSSDYLYNEQFF
TRBJ2-1 | . | . | TRBV21-1 | TGTGCCAGCAGCAAAGACTTAGCGGGAGGGCCGACCTACAATGAGCAGTTCTTC | CASSKDLAGGPTYNEQFF
TRBJ1-2 | . | . | TRBV12-3/TRBV12-4 | TGTGCCAGCAGTTCAGGGTACGGCTACACCTTC | CASSSGYGYTF
TRBJ1-2 | . | . | TRBV12-3/TRBV12-4 | TGTGCCAGCTCCGGACAGAGGAACTATGGCTACACCTTC | CASSGQRNYGYTF
TRBJ2-7 | TRBD2 | once | TRBV7-8 | TGTGCCAGCAGCCCGATAGGAGCGGGACTCGATGTTTACGAGCAGTACTTC | CASSPIGAGLDVYEQYF
TRBJ2-3 | TRBD2 | . | TRBV7-2 | TGTGCCAGCAGCTTAGCGTTCACTAGCGGGGTTCTCACAGATACGCAGTATTTT | CASSLAFTSGVLTDTQYF
TRBJ2-3 | TRBD1 | . | TRBV6-4 | TGTGCCAGCAGTCCTACAACAGGGGGCGGCACAGATACGCAGTATTTT | CASSPTTGGGTDTQYF
TRBJ1-5 | . | . | TRBV5-1 | TGCGCCAGCAGCGAGGCGACTAATCAGCCCCAGCATTTT | CASSEATNQPQHF
TRBJ2-5 | TRBD2 | . | TRBV3-1/TRBV3-2 | TGTGCCAGCAGCCTCGTAGGGACCGCGGGGGGGACCCAGTACTTC | CASSLVGTAGGTQYF
TRBJ2-5 | TRBD2 | . | TRBV5-4 | TGTGCCAGCAGCTTGACTAGCGGGAGTCGGGAGACCCAGTACTTC | CASSLTSGSRETQYF
TRBJ1-1 | TRBD1 | . | TRBV29-1 | TGCAGCGACGGGACAGGGGAGCAAGCCACTGAAGCTTTCTTT | CSDGTGEQATEAFF
TRBJ2-4 | . | . | TRBV27 | TGTGCCAGCAGCCCCAGGGTAGCCAAAAACATTCAGTACTTC | CASSPRVAKNIQYF
TRBJ2-1 | TRBD2 | . | TRBV19 | TGTGCCAGTAGTCAGGGCGGGAGCGTCACTGAGCAGTTCTTC | CASSQGGSVTEQFF